This T cell receptor (beta chain) comes out of a study of blood T cell repertoires in COVID-19. TCRdb keeps only in-frame clones here, not all; method: immunoSEQ multiplex PCR. Of over 250,000 clones listed, around nine tenths are singletons. Per the germline V gene, CDR1 is SGHNT and CDR2 is YYREEE (reference sequence). CDR3 length: 17 amino acids. V trimming: 4 bases; J trimming: 3 bases; junction bases outside the gene matches: 7. The V and J genes are TRBV5-4 and TRBJ2-5, with 15 bases matching TRBD2. Sequenced: PBMCs or T cells enriched from blood (not recorded which). The clonotype was recovered from a woman between 18 and 29 years old who had recovered from COVID-19. The CDR3 DNA follows: TGTGCCAGCAGCCGGGGACTAGCGGGGGGCGGAAAAGAGACCCAGTACTTC. The encoded protein is CASSRGLAGGGKETQYF.